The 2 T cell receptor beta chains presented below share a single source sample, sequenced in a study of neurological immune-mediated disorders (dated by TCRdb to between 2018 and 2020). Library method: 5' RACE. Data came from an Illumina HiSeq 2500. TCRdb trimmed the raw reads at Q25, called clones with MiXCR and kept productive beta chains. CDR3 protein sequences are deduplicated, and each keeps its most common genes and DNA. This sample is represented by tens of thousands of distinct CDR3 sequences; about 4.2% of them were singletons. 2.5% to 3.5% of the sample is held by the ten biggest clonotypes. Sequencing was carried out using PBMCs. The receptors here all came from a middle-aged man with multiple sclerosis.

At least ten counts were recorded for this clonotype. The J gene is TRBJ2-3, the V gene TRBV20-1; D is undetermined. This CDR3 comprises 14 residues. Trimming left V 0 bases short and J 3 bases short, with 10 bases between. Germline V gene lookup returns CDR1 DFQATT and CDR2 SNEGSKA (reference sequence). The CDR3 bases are TGCAGTGCTAGAGATCGGGTAGCTACAGATACGCAGTATTTT. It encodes CSARDRVATDTQYF.

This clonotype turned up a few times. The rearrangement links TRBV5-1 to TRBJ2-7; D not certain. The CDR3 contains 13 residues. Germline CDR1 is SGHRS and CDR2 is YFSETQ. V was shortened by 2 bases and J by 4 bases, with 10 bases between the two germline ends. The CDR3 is CASSLVWGYEQYF. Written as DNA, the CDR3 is TGCGCCAGCAGCTTAGTTTGGGGTTACGAGCAGTACTTC. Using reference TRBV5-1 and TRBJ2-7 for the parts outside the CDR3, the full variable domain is KAGVTQTPRYLIKTRGQQVTLSCSPISGHRSVSWYQQTPGQGLQFLFEYFSETQRNKGNFPGRFSGRQFSNSRSEMNVSTLELGDSALYLCASSLVWGYEQYFGPGTRLTVT.